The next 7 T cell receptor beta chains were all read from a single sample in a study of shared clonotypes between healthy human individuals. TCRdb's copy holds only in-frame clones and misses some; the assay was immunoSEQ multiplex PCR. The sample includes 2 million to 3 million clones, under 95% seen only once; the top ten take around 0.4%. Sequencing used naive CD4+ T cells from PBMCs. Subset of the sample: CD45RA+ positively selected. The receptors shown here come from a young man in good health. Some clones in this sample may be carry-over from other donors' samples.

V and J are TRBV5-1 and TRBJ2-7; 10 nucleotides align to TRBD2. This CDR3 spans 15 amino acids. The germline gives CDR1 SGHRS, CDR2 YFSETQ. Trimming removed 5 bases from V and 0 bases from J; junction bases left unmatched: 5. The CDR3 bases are TGCGCCAGCAGACGGACTAGCGGAAGCTCCTACGAGCAGTACTTC. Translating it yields CASRRTSGSSYEQYF.

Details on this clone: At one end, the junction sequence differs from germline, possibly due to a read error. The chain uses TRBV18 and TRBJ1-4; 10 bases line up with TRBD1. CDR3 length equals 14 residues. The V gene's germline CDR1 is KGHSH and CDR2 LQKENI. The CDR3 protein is CATSPGTGDEKLFF. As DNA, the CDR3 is TGTGCCACCTCACCCGGGACAGGGGATGAAAAACTGTTTTTT.

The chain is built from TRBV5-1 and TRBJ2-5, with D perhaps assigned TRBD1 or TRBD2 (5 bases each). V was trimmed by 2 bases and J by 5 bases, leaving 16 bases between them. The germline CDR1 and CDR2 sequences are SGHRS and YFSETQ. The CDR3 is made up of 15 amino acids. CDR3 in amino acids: CASSFAARGAETQYF. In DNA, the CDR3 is TGCGCCAGCAGCTTCGCCGCTAGGGGAGCGGAGACCCAGTACTTC.

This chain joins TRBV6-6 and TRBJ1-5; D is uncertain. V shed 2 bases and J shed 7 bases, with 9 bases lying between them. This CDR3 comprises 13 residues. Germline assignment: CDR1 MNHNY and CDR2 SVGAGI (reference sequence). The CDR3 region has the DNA TGTGCCAGCAGTTACCCCCCCTCCCAGCCCCAGCATTTT. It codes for CASSYPPSQPQHF.

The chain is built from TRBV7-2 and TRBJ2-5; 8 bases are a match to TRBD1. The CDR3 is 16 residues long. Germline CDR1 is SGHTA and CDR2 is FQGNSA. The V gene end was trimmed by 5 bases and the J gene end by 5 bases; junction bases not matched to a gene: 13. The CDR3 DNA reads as TGTGCCAGCAGCCCACGAGTTGGACAGGGATATGAGACCCAGTACTTC. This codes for CASSPRVGQGYETQYF.

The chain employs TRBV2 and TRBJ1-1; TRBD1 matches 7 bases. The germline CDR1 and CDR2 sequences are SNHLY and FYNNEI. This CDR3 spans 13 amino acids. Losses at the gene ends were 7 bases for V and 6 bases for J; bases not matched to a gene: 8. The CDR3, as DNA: TGTGCCAGCATTATGACAGGGAAGGCTGAAGCTTTCTTT. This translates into CASIMTGKAEAFF.

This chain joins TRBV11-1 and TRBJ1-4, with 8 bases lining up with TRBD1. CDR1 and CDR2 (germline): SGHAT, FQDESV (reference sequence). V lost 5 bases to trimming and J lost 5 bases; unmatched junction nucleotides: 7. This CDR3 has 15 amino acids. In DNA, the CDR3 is TGTGCCAGCAGCCCTGAGGGACAGGAAAATGAAAAACTGTTTTTT. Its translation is CASSPEGQENEKLFF.